This note documents a single TCR beta chain sequence. These data originate in a study of blood T cell repertoires in COVID-19. In the study overall: Material from acute and convalescent COVID-19 was sourced from the United States, Italy and Spain. In each case, the material was cDNA or gDNA derived from T cells, B-cell-depleted T cells, or PBMCs.

Germline V CDR1 and CDR2: MDHEN, SYDVKM. V shed 2 bases and J shed 3 bases, with 8 bases lying between them. The CDR3 has 13 amino acids. Per the authors' pipeline: Nucleated cell number was recorded as an estimate derived from reference gene primer amplification. Generated by immunoSEQ multiplex PCR, the TCRdb table keeps only in-frame clones and is missing some. That table furnishes V, J and clone size, whereas the DNA furnished D and trimming. The data contain about 42,000 clones, about 90% of them singletons. Sequencing was performed on peripheral blood. This chain uses TRBV28 with TRBJ2-7; D possibly corresponds to TRBD1 (5 bases). This TCR was sampled from a man aged 45-65 years with active COVID-19. For the CDR3, the DNA is TGTGCCAGCAGTTTACCAGGGAACTACGAGCAGTACTTC. It encodes CASSLPGNYEQYF.